The 14 T cell receptor beta chains below come from one sample, sequenced in a study of shared clonotypes between healthy human individuals. Clones were read by immunoSEQ multiplex PCR, and TCRdb kept only the in-frame ones, dropping some. The repertoire holds 2 million to 3 million clones, with more than 85% as singletons. The sample taken for sequencing was naive CD4+ T cells from PBMCs. Subset described: CD45RA+ positively selected. Source of these receptors: a man younger than 35 in good health. Some clones in this sample may be carry-over from other donors' samples.

The chain combines TRBV7-3 with TRBJ2-1, with 9 bases that match TRBD2. Germline CDR1 and CDR2: SGHTA and FQGTGA. Trimming at V came to 1 base and at J to 6 bases, leaving 1 base not matched to a gene. The CDR3 spans 14 residues. CDR3 nucleotide sequence: TGTGCCAGCAGCTTAATTAGCGGGAGCAATGAGCAGTTCTTC. Protein sequence: CASSLISGSNEQFF.

This chain uses TRBV19 with TRBJ2-7, with 7 bases matching TRBD2. This CDR3 has 15 amino acids. Losses at the gene ends were 3 bases for V and 3 bases for J; bases not matched to a gene: 8. Germline V gene data show CDR1 as LNHDA and CDR2 as SQIVND (reference sequence). The CDR3 sequence: CASSIGTTVLYEQYF. CDR3 DNA sequence: TGTGCCAGTAGTATCGGGACTACCGTTCTCTACGAGCAGTACTTC.

This sequence joins TRBV9 and TRBJ2-3; no firm D call. V was clipped by 6 bases and J by 0 bases, with 14 bases between them. The CDR3 sequence is 15 residues long. Germline CDR1 and CDR2: SGDLS and YYNGEE. CDR3 sequence (DNA): TGTGCCAGCACTGTAGCCCAAACTAGCACAGATACGCAGTATTTT. Its translation is CASTVAQTSTDTQYF.

V usage is TRBV6-5 and J usage is TRBJ2-7; D might be TRBD1 (6 bases). The CDR3 spans 12 residues. Trimming removed 5 bases at V and 6 bases at J, with 11 bases between. The germline V gene encodes CDR1 MNHEY and CDR2 SVGAGI. The chain's CDR3 is CASSGRGFEQYF. DNA for the CDR3: TGTGCCAGCAGTGGCAGGGGTTTCGAGCAGTACTTC.

The J gene is TRBJ1-1, the V gene TRBV28; no reliable D call. The germline gives CDR1 MDHEN, CDR2 SYDVKM. The V end lost 5 bases, the J end lost 2 bases, and 15 bases lay between the germline ends. The CDR3 sequence is 15 residues long. The CDR3 DNA sequence: TGTGCCAGCAGTCCAACCTTCCCGGGCAACACTGAAGCTTTCTTT. Its protein is CASSPTFPGNTEAFF.

The chain carries TRBV27 and TRBJ2-7; TRBD1 might be the D (5 bases). Trimming shortened V by 4 bases and J by 2 bases, and 12 bases separated the two germline ends. CDR1 and CDR2 from the germline V gene are MNHEY and SMNVEV (reference sequence). This CDR3 comprises 14 residues. CDR3 sequence: CASSSFQGPYEQYF. Here the CDR3 DNA reads TGTGCCAGCAGTTCCTTTCAGGGCCCCTACGAGCAGTACTTC.

This clone has a handful of counts. The V and J genes are TRBV5-4 and TRBJ1-4; 8 bases are shared with TRBD1. J gave up 4 bases and V 5 bases, and 7 bases lay outside the gene matches. The CDR3 extends over 15 amino acids. Germline CDR1 and CDR2: SGHNT and YYREEE (reference sequence). The CDR3 sequence: CASRSQGAVNEKLFF. The CDR3 DNA is TGTGCCAGCAGAAGCCAGGGGGCGGTTAATGAAAAACTGTTTTTT.

Here the CDR3 DNA reads TGTGCCAGCAGTGAACAGAAGCATGGCTACACCTTC. This translates into CASSEQKHGYTF. The genes are TRBV2 and TRBJ1-2; D not certain. V shed 2 bases and J shed 6 bases, with 7 bases lying between them. The germline V gene has CDR1 SNHLY and CDR2 FYNNEI. The CDR3 contains 12 residues.

The chain carries TRBV14 and TRBJ1-4; possibly TRBD1 for D (5 bases). This CDR3 comprises 11 residues. CDR1 and CDR2 (germline): SGHDN, FVKESK. With 4 bases removed from V and 16 bases from J, the gap between germline ends came to 13 bases. Here the CDR3 DNA reads TGTGCCAGCAGCCGCTGCAAGGGGAGGTTTTTT. This sequence encodes CASSRCKGRFF.

As concerns this clone: This sample includes further DNA sequences coding for the same CDR3. J is TRBJ1-1 and V is TRBV2, with D perhaps matching TRBD1 (5 bases). CDR3 length: 13 residues. Germline lookup yields CDR1 SNHLY and CDR2 FYNNEI. The V gene lost 6 bases and the J gene lost 0 bases, with 8 bases spanning the gap. CDR3 nucleotides: TGTGCCAGCAGGGGGGAGATGAACACTGAAGCTTTCTTT. Amino acid sequence: CASRGEMNTEAFF.

The rearrangement links TRBV7-9 to TRBJ2-1; 10 nucleotides agree with TRBD2. Trimming removed 1 base from V and 2 bases from J; junction bases left unmatched: 2. The CDR3 totals 16 residues. From germline, CDR1 is SEHNR and CDR2 FQNEAQ (reference sequence). CDR3 residues: CASSLDLAGAYNEQFF. The CDR3 nucleotides read TGTGCCAGCAGCTTAGACCTAGCGGGAGCCTACAATGAGCAGTTCTTC.

The chain is built from TRBV7-2 and TRBJ2-2, with D perhaps matching TRBD1 or TRBD2 (5 bases each). Trimming took off 7 bases at V and 3 bases at J, with 15 bases between the two ends. The V gene's germline CDR1 is SGHTA and CDR2 FQGNSA. This CDR3 has 15 residues. The CDR3 DNA follows: TGTGCCAGCATACCCCACAGAGGGGACACCGGGGAGCTGTTTTTT. It specifies CASIPHRGDTGELFF.

This clone was seen once. The rearrangement links TRBV6-1 to TRBJ1-5; unclear D gene. Per the germline V gene, CDR1 is MNHNS and CDR2 is SASEGT. Trimming took 3 bases from V and 4 from J, leaving 10 bases between them. CDR3 size: 14 residues. CDR3 nucleotides: TGTGCCAGCAGTGAGGCTTCGGCGAATCAGCCCCAGCATTTT. Protein: CASSEASANQPQHF.

J is TRBJ1-1 and V is TRBV6-5, with 7 nucleotides matching TRBD1. Per germline, CDR1 MNHEY and CDR2 SVGAGI. There are 13 residues in the CDR3. V lost 5 bases and J lost 0; bases outside the gene matches: 0. The CDR3 reads CASSGTVNTEAFF. For the CDR3, the DNA is TGTGCCAGCAGTGGGACAGTGAACACTGAAGCTTTCTTT.